A single sample is the source of the 10 T cell receptor beta chains below, sequenced in a study of cytotoxic CD8 clonotypes in ibrutinib-treated CLL. Method: immunoSEQ multiplex PCR; TCRdb's copy keeps in-frame clones and lacks some. The table has about 14,000 clones, about two thirds seen once. Specimen: PBMCs, collected before ibrutinib treatment. The receptors here all came from a human donor with chronic lymphocytic leukemia.

This clone was recorded a few times. The chain employs TRBV2 and TRBJ1-1, with unresolved D. From germline, CDR1 is SNHLY and CDR2 FYNNEI. V was cut by 4 bases and J by 1 base, with 7 bases left in between. The CDR3 loop spans 13 amino acids. The CDR3 nucleotides are TGTGCCAGCAGTGTGATGGGGAACACTGAAGCTTTCTTT. Its translation: CASSVMGNTEAFF.

J is TRBJ1-1 and V is TRBV29-1, with D uncertain. The CDR3 totals 11 residues. Per the germline V gene, CDR1 is SQVTM and CDR2 is ANQGSEA. Trimming removed 4 bases at V and 2 bases at J, with 5 bases between. DNA of the CDR3: TGCAGCGTTGTTTATAACACTGAAGCTTTCTTT. Its protein is CSVVYNTEAFF.

The V call is TRBV2, the J call TRBJ1-5, with D maybe TRBD1 (5 bases). The CDR3 totals 14 residues. From germline, CDR1 is SNHLY and CDR2 FYNNEI. Trimming cost V 5 bases and J 4 bases, with 12 bases left between them. The CDR3, as DNA: TGTGCCAGCAGTAGGGAAGGGGCAAATCAGCCCCAGCATTTT. Residues: CASSREGANQPQHF.

In the case of this clone: Other DNA sequences in the sample encode the same CDR3. The chain combines TRBV5-6 with TRBJ2-7; D call uncertain. This CDR3 has 15 amino acids. Germline CDR1 SGHDT, CDR2 YYEEEE. With 5 bases removed from V and 0 bases from J, the gap between germline ends came to 15 bases. The CDR3 DNA reads TGTGCCAGCAGACAGAGAGGCCGAAGCTCCTACGAGCAGTACTTC. Translated, it gives CASRQRGRSSYEQYF.

This clone has only a few counts. The chain recombines TRBV7-9 with TRBJ2-7; TRBD1 aligns across 7 bases. In germline, CDR1 is SEHNR, CDR2 FQNEAQ (reference sequence). CDR3 size: 17 residues. J was trimmed by 0 bases and V by 4 bases; bases with no gene match: 12. The CDR3 reads CASSSTKLTGSSYEQYF. Here the CDR3 DNA reads TGTGCCAGCAGCTCCACAAAGCTGACAGGGAGCTCCTACGAGCAGTACTTC.

The V gene is TRBV4-1, the J gene TRBJ1-2, with D perhaps matching TRBD1 (5 bases). In germline, CDR1 is MGHRA, CDR2 YSYEKL. This CDR3 has 13 residues. V dropped 1 base and J dropped 5 bases, with 8 bases sitting between them. CDR3 sequence: CASSQGGGYGYTF. CDR3 DNA: TGCGCCAGCAGCCAAGGGGGGGGGTATGGCTACACCTTC.

This clone was detected a few times. Other DNA sequences within the sample encode an identical CDR3. The V call is TRBV19, the J call TRBJ1-5; 8 bases map to TRBD1. The germline gives CDR1 LNHDA, CDR2 SQIVND (reference sequence). This CDR3 comprises 15 residues. Trimming removed 7 bases from V and 0 bases from J; junction bases left unmatched: 5. This chain's CDR3 is CASTPDRASNQPQHF. CDR3 bases: TGTGCCAGTACCCCGGACAGGGCTAGCAATCAGCCCCAGCATTTT.

The chain joins TRBV7-9 to TRBJ2-7; no definite D call. The ends were cut back, 5 bases at V and 3 bases at J, with 5 bases in the middle. CDR1 and CDR2 (germline): SEHNR, FQNEAQ (reference sequence). This CDR3 comprises 11 residues. The chain's CDR3 is CASSLIYEQYF. CDR3 DNA sequence: TGTGCCAGCAGCCTTATCTACGAGCAGTACTTC.

The chain recombines TRBV18 with TRBJ2-1, with 7 bases aligning to TRBD1. In germline, CDR1 is KGHSH, CDR2 LQKENI. Germline trimming cut 4 bases from V and 7 bases from J; bases unmatched to any gene: 4. CDR3 length equals 13 residues. The chain's CDR3 is CASSQGARNEQFF. In DNA form, the CDR3 reads TGTGCCAGCTCACAGGGGGCTAGGAATGAGCAGTTCTTC. The entire variable domain, with the rest obtained from reference TRBV18 and TRBJ2-1, is as follows: NAGVMQNPRHLVRRRGQEARLRCSPMKGHSHVYWYRQLPEEGLKFMVYLQKENIIDESGMPKERFSAEFPKEGPSILRIQQVVRGDSAAYFCASSQGARNEQFFGPGTRLTVL.

The chain recombines TRBV25-1 with TRBJ2-3, with no clear D. The CDR3 contains 13 residues. The germline V and J ends were trimmed by 3 bases and 1 base, with 5 bases remaining between them. The germline V gene has CDR1 MGHDK and CDR2 SYGVNS. As DNA, the CDR3 is TGTGCCAGCAGTGACTTCGGCACAGATACGCAGTATTTT. Translating gives CASSDFGTDTQYF.